What follows are 32 T cell receptor beta chains derived from one specimen sequenced in a study of Ad26.COV2.S vaccination and SARS-CoV-2 variants. Specified treatment: around 19 received Ad26.COV2.S at low or high dose, single or two shots; roughly 5 received placebo; per-sample allocation not given. Specimen acquisition occurred on day 63 following the initial vaccine or placebo injection. The data were produced by immunoSEQ multiplex PCR, yet TCRdb's version contains in-frame clones alone and is incomplete. This sample carries 300,000 to 400,000 clones, 75% to 90% of them seen once, and the ten largest clones take around 11%. The sequencing here drew on peripheral blood, taken in a trial of Ad26.COV2.S vaccine versus placebo. These receptors came from a person aged 18-65 years who received the Ad26.COV2.S COVID-19 vaccine or a placebo.

The rearrangement uses TRBV12-3 or TRBV12-4 and TRBJ2-3, with TRBD1 as a possible D gene (5 bases). V gave up 6 bases and J gave up 2 bases, with 6 bases separating them. CDR3 size: 12 residues. In DNA, the CDR3 is TGTGCCAGCAGGGACAACACAGATACGCAGTATTTT. Translated: CASRDNTDTQYF.

The chain couples TRBV7-2 to TRBJ2-7, with no clear D. Per germline, CDR1 SGHTA and CDR2 FQGNSA. Trimming pared 3 bases from V and 7 bases from J, leaving 10 bases between. The length of the CDR3 is 12 residues. The CDR3 DNA reads as TGTGCCAGCAGCTTTTCCGACCGTGAGCAGTACTTC. Its translation: CASSFSDREQYF.

This chain links TRBV6-2 or TRBV6-3 with TRBJ2-3; D perhaps matches TRBD2 (6 bases). The CDR3 contains 15 residues. Germline assignment: CDR1 MNHEY and CDR2 SVGEGT. V gave up 6 bases and J gave up 0 bases, with 13 bases separating them. Here the CDR3 reads CASSLPRGSTDTQYF. The CDR3 DNA reads as TGTGCCAGCAGCTTACCTCGGGGGAGCACAGATACGCAGTATTTT.

The chain employs TRBV7-9 and TRBJ1-4, with D unclear. The CDR3 is made up of 15 amino acids. Germline V gives CDR1 SEHNR, CDR2 FQNEAQ (reference sequence). With 4 bases removed from V and 5 bases from J, the gap between germline ends came to 14 bases. This CDR3 reads CASSSGGSLNEKLFF. The CDR3 bases are TGTGCCAGCAGCTCGGGTGGCAGCTTGAATGAAAAACTGTTTTTT.

This clone was seen a single time. The V gene is TRBV6-5, the J gene TRBJ2-5, with 7 bases matching TRBD2. The germline V gene encodes CDR1 MNHEY and CDR2 SVGAGI. With V trimmed by 2 bases and J by 5 bases, 5 bases remained unmatched. The CDR3 covers 14 residues. The CDR3 is CASSYGGGWETQYF. In DNA, the CDR3 is TGTGCCAGCAGTTACGGGGGGGGTTGGGAGACCCAGTACTTC.

This clone occurred once. The rearrangement uses TRBV13 and TRBJ1-4; tentative D call: TRBD1 (5 bases). Germline CDR1 reads PRHDT; CDR2 reads FYEKMQ (reference sequence). Trimming stripped 4 bases from V and 5 bases from J, with 14 bases between. CDR3 length: 15 residues. Written as DNA, the CDR3 is TGTGCCAGCAGCTATGGTGGGGGAGGAAATGAAAAACTGTTTTTT. The encoded protein is CASSYGGGGNEKLFF.

The CDR3 DNA is TGTGCCAGCAGTTCTTACGAGCAGTACTTC. Its translation: CASSSYEQYF. The V and J genes are TRBV2 and TRBJ2-7; no definite D call. The V gene's germline CDR1 is SNHLY and CDR2 FYNNEI. CDR3 length: 10 amino acids. V was pared by 5 bases and J by 4 bases, with 3 bases between. The full variable domain, with the rest looked up from reference TRBV2 and TRBJ2-7, is EPEVTQTPSHQVTQMGQEVILRCVPISNHLYFYWYRQILGQKVEFLVSFYNNEISEKSEIFDDQFSVERPDGSNFTLKIRSTKLEDSAMYFCASSSYEQYFGPGTRLTVT.

The rearrangement uses TRBV14 and TRBJ2-3; TRBD2 matches 12 bases. CDR3 length equals 17 residues. Trimming at V came to 4 bases and at J to 4 bases, leaving 9 bases not matched to a gene. The V gene's germline CDR1 is SGHDN and CDR2 FVKESK. CDR3 in amino acids: CASSRHPSGRGADTQYF. In DNA form, the CDR3 reads TGTGCCAGCAGCCGGCATCCTAGCGGGAGGGGTGCAGATACGCAGTATTTT.

This sequence joins TRBV11-2 and TRBJ2-5; D gene ambiguous. Germline CDR1 SGHAT, CDR2 FQNNGV. The germline V and J ends were trimmed by 5 bases and 9 bases, with 13 bases remaining between them. CDR3 length equals 12 residues. In DNA form, the CDR3 reads TGTGCCAGCAGCGATCCAACGTTGGCCCAGTACTTC. Its protein is CASSDPTLAQYF.

The chain recombines TRBV6-1 with TRBJ1-2; tentative D call: TRBD1 (6 bases). Germline CDR1 and CDR2: MNHNS and SASEGT. The V and J ends lost 2 bases and 3 bases respectively, with 10 bases between them. The CDR3 runs to 14 residues. The CDR3 here is CASSELGGDYGYTF. The CDR3 DNA is TGTGCCAGCAGTGAATTAGGGGGGGACTATGGCTACACCTTC.

The V gene is TRBV10-3, the J gene TRBJ2-7; 10 bases are shared with TRBD1. This CDR3 has 16 residues. Germline values: CDR1 ENHRY, CDR2 SYGVKD. J gave up 4 bases and V 3 bases, and 9 bases lay outside the gene matches. DNA of the CDR3: TGTGCCATCAGTGACCCGGGGACAGGGGCTCGATACGAGCAGTACTTC. The encoded protein is CAISDPGTGARYEQYF.

This CDR3 is CASIPRIGVAPLHNEQFF. For the CDR3, the DNA is TGTGCCAGCATTCCAAGGATTGGAGTCGCACCCCTCCACAATGAGCAGTTCTTC. This chain joins TRBV28 and TRBJ2-1; unclear D gene. Trimming stripped 7 bases from V and 5 bases from J, with 27 bases between. The CDR3 spans 18 residues. Germline lookup yields CDR1 MDHEN and CDR2 SYDVKM.

This clone was seen a handful of times. The chain couples TRBV7-2 to TRBJ1-6, with D uncertain. This CDR3 spans 14 amino acids. Germline CDR1 and CDR2: SGHTA and FQGNSA. V was pared by 5 bases and J by 10 bases, with 15 bases between. The CDR3 coding sequence is TGTGCCAGCAGCCTAGGCCCCCCAGGATCACCCCTCCACTTT. Amino acid sequence: CASSLGPPGSPLHF.

The gene calls are TRBV3-1 (or the pseudogene TRBV3-2) and TRBJ1-2, with 10 bases lining up with TRBD1. Germline assignment: CDR1 LGHDT and CDR2 YNNKEL (reference sequence). Trimming at V came to 5 bases and at J to 8 bases, leaving 17 bases not matched to a gene. This CDR3 is 17 amino acids long. The CDR3, as DNA: TGTGCCAGCAGCGAGACTATTACCGGGACAGGGGAACGAGGCTACACCTTC. Amino acid sequence: CASSETITGTGERGYTF.

This chain joins TRBV28 and TRBJ1-5, with no clear D. CDR1 and CDR2 from the germline V gene are MDHEN and SYDVKM. V lost 2 bases, J lost 15 bases, and 17 bases lay in between. The CDR3 spans 13 residues. The CDR3 here is CASSLAGPQAPHF. The CDR3 DNA reads TGTGCCAGCAGTTTAGCCGGGCCCCAGGCCCCGCATTTT.

The chain is built from TRBV6-4 and TRBJ1-2, with D tentatively TRBD1 (6 bases). The V end lost 6 bases, the J end lost 5 bases, and 19 bases lay between the germline ends. Germline CDR1 reads MRHNA; CDR2 reads SNTAGT. This CDR3 region has 15 residues. CDR3 DNA sequence: TGTGCCAGCAGCCCTGAGGGGGGCGGCCTTTATGGCTACACCTTC. Encoded protein: CASSPEGGGLYGYTF.

V and J are TRBV19 and TRBJ2-2; D is possibly TRBD2 (5 bases). V lost 4 bases, J lost 6 bases, and 21 bases lay in between. Germline assignment: CDR1 LNHDA and CDR2 SQIVND (reference sequence). The CDR3 extends over 17 amino acids. The CDR3 loop is CASSTPRQGSFPGELFF. The CDR3 DNA is TGTGCCAGTAGTACACCGAGACAAGGGAGTTTTCCCGGGGAGCTGTTTTTT.

This chain links TRBV10-3 with TRBJ1-1; D is uncertain. This CDR3 region has 14 residues. The V gene's germline CDR1 is ENHRY and CDR2 SYGVKD. V lost 7 bases to trimming and J lost 2 bases, with 14 bases between them. CDR3 amino acids: CAIKEGLRNTEAFF. In DNA form, the CDR3 reads TGTGCCATCAAGGAAGGGTTACGTAACACTGAAGCTTTCTTT.

The chain employs TRBV19 and TRBJ2-6, with D perhaps TRBD2 (5 bases). This CDR3 spans 16 amino acids. The ends were cut back, 7 bases at V and 3 bases at J, with 16 bases in the middle. Germline-derived CDR1 and CDR2 are LNHDA and SQIVND (reference sequence). The CDR3 DNA reads TGTGCCAGTACCCCGCGAGGGTGGCTTGGGGCCAACGTCCTGACTTTC. Translated: CASTPRGWLGANVLTF.

The V call is TRBV7-9, the J call TRBJ2-1; tentatively, D is TRBD1 (6 bases). Trimming took 5 bases from V and 0 from J, leaving 8 bases between them. CDR1 SEHNR and CDR2 FQNEAQ come from the germline V gene (reference sequence). This CDR3 region has 14 residues. The CDR3 loop reads CASSRDNSYNEQFF. CDR3 DNA: TGTGCCAGCAGCCGGGACAACTCCTACAATGAGCAGTTCTTC.

V is TRBV3-1 (or the pseudogene TRBV3-2) and J is TRBJ1-4, with unresolved D. From germline, CDR1 is LGHDT and CDR2 YNNKEL (reference sequence). The CDR3 has 14 amino acids. Trimming removed 4 bases from V and 6 bases from J, with 12 bases in between. The chain's CDR3 is CASSRAPLDEKLFF. The CDR3 DNA sequence: TGTGCCAGCAGCCGAGCCCCGTTAGATGAAAAACTGTTTTTT.

The chain has TRBV11-2 and TRBJ2-7; 16 bases map to TRBD2. Germline values: CDR1 SGHAT, CDR2 FQNNGV. This CDR3 contains 18 residues. Trimming at V came to 3 bases and at J to 1 base, leaving 6 bases not matched to a gene. The DNA of the CDR3 is TGTGCCAGCAGCTTTGGGACTAGCGGGGGGGCCGGGTCCTACGAGCAGTACTTC. Protein sequence: CASSFGTSGGAGSYEQYF.

The CDR3 bases are TGTGCCAGCAGCCAAGATGAGAGGGCAGGATATAATTCACCCCTCCACTTT. Amino acids: CASSQDERAGYNSPLHF. The chain recombines TRBV4-2 with TRBJ1-6, with no clear D. CDR3 size: 17 residues. Trimming cost V 0 bases and J 4 bases, with 13 bases left between them. Per germline, CDR1 LGHNA and CDR2 YNFKEQ.

With respect to this clone: The same CDR3 also results from other DNA sequences found in this sample. This sequence joins TRBV12-3 or TRBV12-4 and TRBJ2-7; tentative D call: TRBD1 (5 bases). The V end lost 5 bases, the J end lost 4 bases, and 9 bases lay between the germline ends. CDR3 length: 12 amino acids. CDR3 nucleotide sequence: TGTGCCAGCAGTCTGTCAGGGTACGAGCAGTACTTC. It translates to CASSLSGYEQYF.

The chain joins TRBV28 to TRBJ1-4; possible D gene TRBD1, 5 bases. This CDR3 region has 15 residues. The germline V gene encodes CDR1 MDHEN and CDR2 SYDVKM. V lost 0 bases, J lost 8 bases, and 13 bases lay in between. The CDR3 spells CASSLWRQGGEKLFF. The CDR3 nucleotides are TGTGCCAGCAGTTTATGGCGGCAGGGAGGCGAAAAACTGTTTTTT.

This clone was seen once. The chain combines TRBV5-1 with TRBJ2-1; D not certain. V was cut by 6 bases and J by 3 bases, with 10 bases left in between. Germline V gene data show CDR1 as SGHRS and CDR2 as YFSETQ. The CDR3 length is 13 residues. The CDR3 nucleotides are TGCGCCAGCATAAGTCCTCTCTACAATGAGCAGTTCTTC. Residues: CASISPLYNEQFF. Full variable domain (missing parts from reference TRBV5-1 and TRBJ2-1): KAGVTQTPRYLIKTRGQQVTLSCSPISGHRSVSWYQQTPGQGLQFLFEYFSETQRNKGNFPGRFSGRQFSNSRSEMNVSTLELGDSALYLCASISPLYNEQFFGPGTRLTVL.

The chain links TRBV6-9 to TRBJ2-2; 12 bases line up with TRBD1. The germline CDR1 and CDR2 sequences are MNHGY and SVAAGI. This CDR3 is 20 amino acids long. V gave up 1 base and J gave up 1 base; unmatched junction bases: 10. CDR3 in DNA: TGTGCCAGCAGTTATTGGAGGGACAGGGGGCTCGTGGGGAACACCGGGGAGCTGTTTTTT. It yields the protein CASSYWRDRGLVGNTGELFF.

The V gene is TRBV2, the J gene TRBJ1-2, with D perhaps matching TRBD1 (5 bases). The length of the CDR3 is 15 residues. Germline V gene data show CDR1 as SNHLY and CDR2 as FYNNEI. The V end lost 0 bases, the J end lost 6 bases, and 14 bases lay between the germline ends. The CDR3 here is CASSEAMGQGDGYTF. The CDR3 DNA follows: TGTGCCAGCAGTGAAGCGATGGGGCAGGGTGATGGCTACACCTTC.

V usage is TRBV18 and J usage is TRBJ2-7; TRBD1 agrees at 10 bases. The CDR3 totals 15 residues. J gave up 2 bases and V 4 bases, and 5 bases lay outside the gene matches. Germline CDR1 KGHSH, CDR2 LQKENI. In DNA form, the CDR3 reads TGTGCCAGCTCACTCGGGACAGGGGAGGCCTACGAGCAGTACTTC. It codes for CASSLGTGEAYEQYF.

The chain joins TRBV12-3 or TRBV12-4 to TRBJ1-1; D gene unclear. The CDR3 is 12 residues long. Trimming removed 5 bases at V and 8 bases at J, with 12 bases between. CDR3 sequence: CASSEGPLEAFF. The DNA for the CDR3 is TGTGCCAGCAGTGAGGGCCCTCTGGAAGCTTTCTTT.

This sequence joins TRBV24-1 and TRBJ2-7; D not resolved. The CDR3 covers 13 residues. Germline V lookup: CDR1 KGHDR, CDR2 SFDVKD. The V gene lost 9 bases and the J gene lost 0 bases, with 11 bases spanning the gap. The CDR3 DNA follows: TGTGCCACCCGTGGTGGGGACTCCTACGAGCAGTACTTC. Amino acid sequence: CATRGGDSYEQYF.

The CDR3 here is CASSQDREPYEQYF. In nucleotides, the CDR3 is TGCGCCAGCAGCCAAGATAGGGAACCCTACGAGCAGTACTTC. V gene TRBV4-3 combines with J gene TRBJ2-7; D unresolved. This CDR3 is 14 amino acids long. Germline values: CDR1 LGHNA, CDR2 YSLEER. V dropped 0 bases and J dropped 2 bases, with 8 bases sitting between them.